This passage covers 18 T cell receptor beta chains from one sample sequenced in a study of shared clonotypes between healthy human individuals. Sequencing was performed with immunoSEQ multiplex PCR; in TCRdb, only in-frame clones are kept and a portion is missing. The table shows millions of clones, with approximately 93% occurring only once. The sequenced sample consisted of naive CD4+ T cells from PBMCs. Sample subset: CD45RA+ positively selected. Receptors originate from a man aged 18-30 years in good health. Some clones in this sample may be carry-over from other donors' samples.

The rearrangement joins TRBV5-1 to TRBJ2-3; 10 nucleotides align to TRBD1. J was trimmed by 6 bases and V by 4 bases; bases with no gene match: 8. The CDR3 is 15 residues long. Germline lookup yields CDR1 SGHRS and CDR2 YFSETQ. CDR3 protein: CASSARQGASDTQYF. In DNA form, the CDR3 reads TGCGCCAGCAGCGCTCGACAGGGGGCCAGTGATACGCAGTATTTT. The full variable domain, with the rest looked up from reference TRBV5-1 and TRBJ2-3, is KAGVTQTPRYLIKTRGQQVTLSCSPISGHRSVSWYQQTPGQGLQFLFEYFSETQRNKGNFPGRFSGRQFSNSRSEMNVSTLELGDSALYLCASSARQGASDTQYFGPGTRLTVL.

The chain combines TRBV7-3 with TRBJ2-3, with D uncertain. V gave up 1 base and J gave up 1 base, with 6 bases separating them. There are 14 residues in the CDR3. Germline CDR1 and CDR2: SGHTA and FQGTGA. The CDR3 spells CASSLSLGTDTQYF. The CDR3 nucleotides are TGTGCCAGCAGCTTAAGTCTTGGCACAGATACGCAGTATTTT. The full variable domain, rest sourced from reference TRBV7-3 and TRBJ2-3, is GAGVSQTPSNKVTEKGKYVELRCDPISGHTALYWYRQSLGQGPEFLIYFQGTGAADDSGLPNDRFFAVRPEGSVSTLKIQRTERGDSAVYLCASSLSLGTDTQYFGPGTRLTVL.

The V call is TRBV9, the J call TRBJ1-3, with D unresolved. This CDR3 comprises 15 residues. V was clipped by 4 bases and J by 2 bases, with 13 bases between them. Germline V gene data show CDR1 as SGDLS and CDR2 as YYNGEE. CDR3 nucleotide sequence: TGTGCCAGCAGCCCTAGTGGCGGGGCTGGAAACACCATATATTTT. Translated: CASSPSGGAGNTIYF.

The V gene is TRBV27, the J gene TRBJ2-1; tentatively, D is TRBD2 (6 bases). This CDR3 region has 16 residues. V lost 5 bases, J lost 0 bases, and 14 bases lay in between. The germline V gene has CDR1 MNHEY and CDR2 SMNVEV (reference sequence). DNA of the CDR3: TGTGCCAGCAGTCCCAGAGCGGGCCCCTCCTACAATGAGCAGTTCTTC. It specifies CASSPRAGPSYNEQFF.

This clone was recorded a few times. V gene TRBV19 combines with J gene TRBJ1-1; maybe TRBD1 (5 bases). This CDR3 region has 14 residues. V was pared by 3 bases and J by 0 bases, with 8 bases between. The germline V gene has CDR1 LNHDA and CDR2 SQIVND (reference sequence). The CDR3 nucleotides are TGTGCCAGTAGTATGCGGGGGATGAACACTGAAGCTTTCTTT. Encoded protein: CASSMRGMNTEAFF. The variable domain in full, with the rest retrieved from reference TRBV19 and TRBJ1-1, is DGGITQSPKYLFRKEGQNVTLSCEQNLNHDAMYWYRQDPGQGLRLIYYSQIVNDFQKGDIAEGYSVSREKKESFPLTVTSAQKNPTAFYLCASSMRGMNTEAFFGQGTRLTVV.

This chain joins TRBV29-1 and TRBJ1-2; maybe TRBD1 (6 bases). Germline V gene data show CDR1 as SQVTM and CDR2 as ANQGSEA. V was shortened by 5 bases and J by 6 bases, with 16 bases between the two germline ends. This CDR3 is built from 13 residues. CDR3 residues: CSVRGQLANGYTF. In DNA, the CDR3 is TGCAGCGTTAGAGGACAGCTGGCGAATGGCTACACCTTC.

The gene calls are TRBV7-6 and TRBJ2-7, with a possible D match to TRBD2 (6 bases). The CDR3 length is 18 residues. Germline CDR1 reads SGHVS; CDR2 reads FNYEAQ. V dropped 4 bases and J dropped 3 bases, with 25 bases sitting between them. CDR3 region: CASSSGRRSNRGIYEQYF. The CDR3 DNA reads as TGTGCCAGCAGCTCCGGTCGCCGATCCAACCGGGGGATCTACGAGCAGTACTTC.

This chain links TRBV4-3 with TRBJ1-5; D might be TRBD1 (6 bases). The CDR3 runs 15 residues. The germline V and J ends were trimmed by 4 bases and 2 bases, with 12 bases remaining between them. In germline, CDR1 is LGHNA, CDR2 YSLEER. The CDR3 sequence: CASSRSPGGNQPQHF. The DNA of the CDR3 is TGCGCCAGCAGCCGCTCGCCAGGGGGCAATCAGCCCCAGCATTTT.

The chain has TRBV19 and TRBJ1-1; D is perhaps TRBD1 (6 bases). There are 14 residues in the CDR3. The germline V and J ends were trimmed by 8 bases and 2 bases, with 15 bases remaining between them. Germline CDR1 is LNHDA and CDR2 is SQIVND (reference sequence). In DNA, the CDR3 is TGTGCCAGTGACCAGGCGGGGGGCAACACTGAAGCTTTCTTT. The encoded protein is CASDQAGGNTEAFF.

As regards this clone: The sample has other DNA sequences that encode this CDR3 too. The J gene is TRBJ1-1, the V gene TRBV9; the match to TRBD1 covers 8 bases. With V trimmed by 4 bases and J by 1 base, 6 bases remained unmatched. In germline, CDR1 is SGDLS, CDR2 YYNGEE. The CDR3 spans 15 residues. The CDR3 reads CASSPRTGTNTEAFF. The DNA of the CDR3 is TGTGCCAGCAGCCCACGGACAGGGACGAACACTGAAGCTTTCTTT.

The V call is TRBV5-1, the J call TRBJ1-1, with 12 positions matching TRBD1. From germline, CDR1 is SGHRS and CDR2 YFSETQ. CDR3 length: 16 amino acids. J was trimmed by 1 base and V by 4 bases; bases with no gene match: 5. CDR3 nucleotide sequence: TGCGCCAGCAGCGGCGGGACAGGGGGCTGGAACACTGAAGCTTTCTTT. Translating gives CASSGGTGGWNTEAFF.

V and J are TRBV6-5 and TRBJ1-2, with a possible D match to TRBD1 (5 bases). The CDR3 contains 15 residues. The V end was cut by 5 bases, the J end by 7 bases, with 20 bases between. Germline V gene data show CDR1 as MNHEY and CDR2 as SVGAGI. The CDR3 here is CASSPLGSGVRGYTF. CDR3 DNA: TGTGCCAGCAGTCCCCTTGGGTCGGGGGTGCGTGGCTACACCTTC.

The J gene is TRBJ2-7, the V gene TRBV5-8; the D gene is possibly TRBD1 (6 bases). This CDR3 is built from 14 residues. Germline loops: CDR1 SGHTS, CDR2 YDEGEE. V lost 4 bases, J lost 6 bases, and 17 bases lay in between. The CDR3 nucleotides are TGTGCCAGCAGCCCAGCTATACCAGGGGCCGAGCAGTACTTC. Amino acids: CASSPAIPGAEQYF.

V gene TRBV5-1 combines with J gene TRBJ2-3, with no clear D. The CDR3 sequence is 17 residues long. CDR1 is SGHRS, CDR2 YFSETQ, per germline. Deletions cut 0 bases from V and 2 bases from J, with 16 bases between. The CDR3 reads CASSLDGSGGFTDTQYF. The DNA of the CDR3 is TGCGCCAGCAGCTTGGACGGTTCGGGCGGCTTCACAGATACGCAGTATTTT. Supplemented by reference TRBV5-1 and TRBJ2-3, the full variable domain reads KAGVTQTPRYLIKTRGQQVTLSCSPISGHRSVSWYQQTPGQGLQFLFEYFSETQRNKGNFPGRFSGRQFSNSRSEMNVSTLELGDSALYLCASSLDGSGGFTDTQYFGPGTRLTVL.

The chain is built from TRBV4-1 and TRBJ2-1, with 11 bases identical to TRBD2. This CDR3 contains 17 residues. J gave up 2 bases and V 4 bases, and 7 bases lay outside the gene matches. Germline-derived CDR1 and CDR2 are MGHRA and YSYEKL. For the CDR3, the DNA is TGCGCCAGCAGCCCAGGACTAGCGGGTCTAACCTACAATGAGCAGTTCTTC. Protein: CASSPGLAGLTYNEQFF.

This chain links TRBV27 with TRBJ2-5, with 11 bases lining up with TRBD2. Germline lookup yields CDR1 MNHEY and CDR2 SMNVEV (reference sequence). The CDR3 length is 16 residues. With 5 bases clipped from V and 2 bases from J, the junction kept 7 bases outside the gene matches. The chain's CDR3 is CASSPLGLAVQETQYF. The DNA of the CDR3 is TGTGCCAGCAGTCCCCTGGGACTAGCGGTTCAAGAGACCCAGTACTTC.

The chain couples TRBV2 to TRBJ1-1, with D unclear. This CDR3 contains 12 residues. Per the germline V gene, CDR1 is SNHLY and CDR2 is FYNNEI. With 4 bases removed from V and 4 bases from J, the gap between germline ends came to 7 bases. The CDR3: CASSGLGTEAFF. CDR3 in DNA: TGTGCCAGCAGTGGGCTGGGCACTGAAGCTTTCTTT.

The CDR3 DNA sequence: TGTGCCAGCAGCAAACGACAGGGTTACGAGCAGTACTTC. Translated, it gives CASSKRQGYEQYF. This chain joins TRBV21-1 and TRBJ2-7; the DNA was not compared with TRBD1, the D call given in the table. TRBV21-1 is a recognized pseudogene. The CDR3 length is 13 residues.